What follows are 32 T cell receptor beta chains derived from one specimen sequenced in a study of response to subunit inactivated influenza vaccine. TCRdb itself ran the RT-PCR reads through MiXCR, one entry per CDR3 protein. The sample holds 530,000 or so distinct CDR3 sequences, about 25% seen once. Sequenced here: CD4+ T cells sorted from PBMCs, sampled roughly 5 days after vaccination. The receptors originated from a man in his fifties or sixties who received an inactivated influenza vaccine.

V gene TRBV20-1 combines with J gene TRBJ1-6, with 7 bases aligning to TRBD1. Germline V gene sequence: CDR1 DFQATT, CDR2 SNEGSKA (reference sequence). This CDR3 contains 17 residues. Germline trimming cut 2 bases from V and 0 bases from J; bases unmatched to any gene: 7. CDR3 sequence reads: CSARNQDRSSYNSPLHF. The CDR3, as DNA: TGCAGTGCTAGAAACCAGGACAGGAGCTCCTATAATTCACCCCTCCACTTT.

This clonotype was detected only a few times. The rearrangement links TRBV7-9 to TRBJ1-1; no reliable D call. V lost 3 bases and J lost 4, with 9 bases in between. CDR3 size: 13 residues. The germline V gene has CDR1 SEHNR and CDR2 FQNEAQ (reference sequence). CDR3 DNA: TGTGCCAGCAGCTTGGATGGATTCACTGAAGCTTTCTTT. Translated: CASSLDGFTEAFF.

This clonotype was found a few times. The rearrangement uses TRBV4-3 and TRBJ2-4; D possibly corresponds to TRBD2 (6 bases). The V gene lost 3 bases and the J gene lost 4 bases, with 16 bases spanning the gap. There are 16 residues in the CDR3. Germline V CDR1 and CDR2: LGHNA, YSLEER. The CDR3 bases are TGCGCCAGCAGCCAGGAGCTCCGGGAGCCGAAAAACATTCAGTACTTC. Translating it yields CASSQELREPKNIQYF.

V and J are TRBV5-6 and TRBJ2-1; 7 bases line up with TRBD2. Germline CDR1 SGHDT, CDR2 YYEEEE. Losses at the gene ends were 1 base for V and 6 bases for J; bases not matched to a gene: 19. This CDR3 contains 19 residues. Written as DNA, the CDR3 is TGTGCCAGCAGCTTGAGGGACCCAGCGGGGATCTATACAAGCAATGAGCAGTTCTTC. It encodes CASSLRDPAGIYTSNEQFF. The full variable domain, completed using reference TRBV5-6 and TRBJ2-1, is DAGVTQSPTHLIKTRGQQVTLRCSPKSGHDTVSWYQQALGQGPQFIFQYYEEEERQRGNFPDRFSGHQFPNYSSELNVNALLLGDSALYLCASSLRDPAGIYTSNEQFFGPGTRLTVL.

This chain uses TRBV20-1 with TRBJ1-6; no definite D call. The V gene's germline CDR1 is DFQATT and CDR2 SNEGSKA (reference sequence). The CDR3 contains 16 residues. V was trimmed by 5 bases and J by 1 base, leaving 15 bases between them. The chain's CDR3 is CSASPGGPSYNSPLHF. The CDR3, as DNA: TGCAGTGCTTCGCCGGGAGGGCCATCCTATAATTCACCCCTCCACTTT.

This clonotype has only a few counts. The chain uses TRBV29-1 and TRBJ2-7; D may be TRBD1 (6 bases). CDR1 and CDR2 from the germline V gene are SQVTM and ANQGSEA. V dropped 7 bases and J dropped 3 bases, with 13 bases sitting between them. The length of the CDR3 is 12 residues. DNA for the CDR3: TGCAGCGGAGCCAGGGGAAGCTACGAGCAGTACTTC. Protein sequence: CSGARGSYEQYF.

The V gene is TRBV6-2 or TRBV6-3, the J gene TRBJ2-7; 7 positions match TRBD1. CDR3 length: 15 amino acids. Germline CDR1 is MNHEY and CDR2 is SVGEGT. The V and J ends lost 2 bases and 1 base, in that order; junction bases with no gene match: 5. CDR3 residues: CASSYLGQISYEQYF. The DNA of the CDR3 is TGTGCCAGCAGTTACCTGGGACAGATTTCCTACGAGCAGTACTTC.

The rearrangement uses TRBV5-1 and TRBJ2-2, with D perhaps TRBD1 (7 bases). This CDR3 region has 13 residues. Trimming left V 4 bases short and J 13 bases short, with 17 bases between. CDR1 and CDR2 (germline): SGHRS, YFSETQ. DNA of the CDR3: TGCGCCAGCAGCCCGGAGGGGGCGGCAAGGCTGTTTTTT. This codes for CASSPEGAARLFF.

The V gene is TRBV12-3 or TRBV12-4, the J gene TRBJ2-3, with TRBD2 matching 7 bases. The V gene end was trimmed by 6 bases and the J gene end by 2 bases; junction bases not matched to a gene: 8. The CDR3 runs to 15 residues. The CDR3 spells CASRVARGTTDTQYF. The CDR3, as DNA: TGTGCCAGCAGGGTCGCGCGGGGGACCACAGATACGCAGTATTTT.

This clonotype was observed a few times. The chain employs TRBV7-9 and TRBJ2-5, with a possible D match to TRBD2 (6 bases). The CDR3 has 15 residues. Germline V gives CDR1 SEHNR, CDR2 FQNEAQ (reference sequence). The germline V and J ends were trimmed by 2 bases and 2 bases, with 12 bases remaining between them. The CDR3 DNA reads TGTGCCAGCAGCTTACCGGGAGCGATGCAAGAGACCCAGTACTTC. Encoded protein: CASSLPGAMQETQYF.

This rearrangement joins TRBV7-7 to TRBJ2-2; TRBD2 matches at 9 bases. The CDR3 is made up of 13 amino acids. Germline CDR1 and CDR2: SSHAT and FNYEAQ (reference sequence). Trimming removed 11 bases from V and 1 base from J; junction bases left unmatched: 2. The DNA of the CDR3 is TGTGCCGCGGGGGGGGAGAACACCGGGGAGCTGTTTTTT. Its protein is CAAGGENTGELFF.

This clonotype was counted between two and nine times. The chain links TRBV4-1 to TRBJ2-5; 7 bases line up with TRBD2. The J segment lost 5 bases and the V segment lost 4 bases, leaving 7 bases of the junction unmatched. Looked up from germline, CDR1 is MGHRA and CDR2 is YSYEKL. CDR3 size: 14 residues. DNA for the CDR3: TGCGCCAGCAGCCTGCTAGCGGTGGCGGAGACCCAGTACTTC. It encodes CASSLLAVAETQYF.

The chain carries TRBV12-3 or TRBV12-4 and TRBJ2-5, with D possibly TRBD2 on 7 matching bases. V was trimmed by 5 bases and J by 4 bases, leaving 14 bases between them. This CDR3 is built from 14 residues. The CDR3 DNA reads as TGTGCCAGCAGTCCTACAGGGAGGGGAGAGACCCAGTACTTC. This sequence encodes CASSPTGRGETQYF.

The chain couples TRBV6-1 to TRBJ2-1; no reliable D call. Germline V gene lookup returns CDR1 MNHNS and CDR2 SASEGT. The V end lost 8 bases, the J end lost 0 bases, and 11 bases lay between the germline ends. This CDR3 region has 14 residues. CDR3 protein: CASFGSLSYNEQFF. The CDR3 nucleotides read TGTGCCAGCTTCGGGTCGCTCTCCTACAATGAGCAGTTCTTC.

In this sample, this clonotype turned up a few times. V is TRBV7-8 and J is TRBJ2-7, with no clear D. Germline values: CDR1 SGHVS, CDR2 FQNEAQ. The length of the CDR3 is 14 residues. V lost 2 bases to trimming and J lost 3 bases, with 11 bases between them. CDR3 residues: CASSLSRSIYEQYF. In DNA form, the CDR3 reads TGTGCCAGCAGCTTATCCAGGTCCATCTACGAGCAGTACTTC.

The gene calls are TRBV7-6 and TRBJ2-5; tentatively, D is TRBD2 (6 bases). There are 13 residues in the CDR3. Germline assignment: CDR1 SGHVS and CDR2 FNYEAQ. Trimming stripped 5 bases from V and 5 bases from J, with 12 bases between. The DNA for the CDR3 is TGTGCCAGCAGCCCCTACCGGGGGGAGACCCAGTACTTC. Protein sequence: CASSPYRGETQYF. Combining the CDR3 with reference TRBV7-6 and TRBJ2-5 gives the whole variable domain GAGVSQSPRYKVTKRGQDVALRCDPISGHVSLYWYRQALGQGPEFLTYFNYEAQQDKSGLPNDRFSAERPEGSISTLTIQRTEQRDSAMYRCASSPYRGETQYFGPGTRLLVL.

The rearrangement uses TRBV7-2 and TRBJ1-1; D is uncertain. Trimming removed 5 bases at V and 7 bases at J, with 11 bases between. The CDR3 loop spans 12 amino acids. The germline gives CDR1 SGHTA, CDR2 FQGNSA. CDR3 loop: CASSPPGNEAFF. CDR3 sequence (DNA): TGTGCCAGCAGCCCCCCAGGCAATGAAGCTTTCTTT.

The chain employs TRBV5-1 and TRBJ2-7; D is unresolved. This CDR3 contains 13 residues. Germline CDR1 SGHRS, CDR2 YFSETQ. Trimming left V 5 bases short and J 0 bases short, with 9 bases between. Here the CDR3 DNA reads TGCGCCAGCAGGCTCGTCAGCTCCTACGAGCAGTACTTC. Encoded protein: CASRLVSSYEQYF. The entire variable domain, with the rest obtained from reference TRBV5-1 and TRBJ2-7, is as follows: KAGVTQTPRYLIKTRGQQVTLSCSPISGHRSVSWYQQTPGQGLQFLFEYFSETQRNKGNFPGRFSGRQFSNSRSEMNVSTLELGDSALYLCASRLVSSYEQYFGPGTRLTVT.

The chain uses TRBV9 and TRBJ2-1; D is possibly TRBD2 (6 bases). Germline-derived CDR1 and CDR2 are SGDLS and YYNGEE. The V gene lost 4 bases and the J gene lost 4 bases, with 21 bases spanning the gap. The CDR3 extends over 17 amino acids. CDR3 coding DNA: TGTGCCAGCAGCCCCGGTCGTTTGCGGGAAAATTACAATGAGCAGTTCTTC. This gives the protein CASSPGRLRENYNEQFF.

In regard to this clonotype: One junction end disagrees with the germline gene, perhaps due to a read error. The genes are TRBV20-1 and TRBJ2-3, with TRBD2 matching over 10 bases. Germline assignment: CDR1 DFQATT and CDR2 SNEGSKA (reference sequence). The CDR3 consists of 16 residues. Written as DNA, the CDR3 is TGCAGTGCTAGAGGGTGGACTAGCGGTCGCACAGATATGCAGTATTTT. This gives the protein CSARGWTSGRTDMQYF.

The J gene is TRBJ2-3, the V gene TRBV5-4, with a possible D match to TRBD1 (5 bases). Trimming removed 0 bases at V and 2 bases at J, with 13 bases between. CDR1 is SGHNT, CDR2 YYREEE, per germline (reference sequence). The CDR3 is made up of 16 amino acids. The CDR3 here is CASSLAASGNTDTQYF. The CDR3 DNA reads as TGTGCCAGCAGCTTGGCCGCGTCAGGGAACACAGATACGCAGTATTTT.

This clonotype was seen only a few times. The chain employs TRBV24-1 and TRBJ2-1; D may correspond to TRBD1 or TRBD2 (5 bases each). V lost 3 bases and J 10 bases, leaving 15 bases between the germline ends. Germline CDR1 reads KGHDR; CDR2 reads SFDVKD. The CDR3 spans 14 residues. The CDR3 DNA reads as TGTGCCACCAGTGATCCCGGGACGGCGAGGGAGCAGTTCTTC. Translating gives CATSDPGTAREQFF.

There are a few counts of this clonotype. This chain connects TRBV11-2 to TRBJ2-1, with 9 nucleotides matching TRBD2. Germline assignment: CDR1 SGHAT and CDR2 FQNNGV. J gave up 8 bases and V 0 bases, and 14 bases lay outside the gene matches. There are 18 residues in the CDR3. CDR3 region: CASSLEKSGRFGYDEQFF. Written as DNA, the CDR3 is TGTGCCAGCAGCTTAGAGAAGAGCGGGAGGTTCGGGTACGATGAGCAGTTCTTC. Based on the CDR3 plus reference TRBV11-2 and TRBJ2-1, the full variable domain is EAGVAQSPRYKIIEKRQSVAFWCNPISGHATLYWYQQILGQGPKLLIQFQNNGVVDDSQLPKDRFSAERLKGVDSTLKIQPAKLEDSAVYLCASSLEKSGRFGYDEQFFGPGTRLTVL.

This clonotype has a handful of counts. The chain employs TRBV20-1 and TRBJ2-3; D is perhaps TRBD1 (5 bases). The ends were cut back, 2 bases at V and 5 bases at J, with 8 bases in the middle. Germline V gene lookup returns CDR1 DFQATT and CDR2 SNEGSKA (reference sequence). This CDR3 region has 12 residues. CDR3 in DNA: TGCAGTGCTAGACAGGGTCAAGATACGCAGTATTTT. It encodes CSARQGQDTQYF.

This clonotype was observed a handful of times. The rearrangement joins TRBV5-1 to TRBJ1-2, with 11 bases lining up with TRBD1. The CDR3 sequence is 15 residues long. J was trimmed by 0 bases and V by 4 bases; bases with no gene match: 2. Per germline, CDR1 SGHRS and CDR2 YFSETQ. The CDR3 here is CASSRDRGTNYGYTF. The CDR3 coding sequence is TGCGCCAGCAGCCGGGACAGGGGGACTAACTATGGCTACACCTTC.

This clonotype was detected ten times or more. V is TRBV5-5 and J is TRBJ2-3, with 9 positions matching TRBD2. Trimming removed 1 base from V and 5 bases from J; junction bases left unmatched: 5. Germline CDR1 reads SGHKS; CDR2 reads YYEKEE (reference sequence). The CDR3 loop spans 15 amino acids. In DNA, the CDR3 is TGTGCCAGCAGCTTGCCAAGCGGGGGGCGAGATACGCAGTATTTT. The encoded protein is CASSLPSGGRDTQYF.

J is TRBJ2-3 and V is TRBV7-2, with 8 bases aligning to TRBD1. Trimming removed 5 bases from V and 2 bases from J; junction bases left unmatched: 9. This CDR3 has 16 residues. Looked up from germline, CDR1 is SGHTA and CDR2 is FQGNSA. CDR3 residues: CASSPGPDRVTDTQYF. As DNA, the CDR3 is TGTGCCAGCAGCCCGGGCCCGGACAGGGTCACAGATACGCAGTATTTT.

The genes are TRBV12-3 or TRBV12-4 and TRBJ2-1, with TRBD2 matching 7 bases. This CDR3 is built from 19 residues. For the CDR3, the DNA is TGTACCTGCAGTTTTTGGGGCACCCAACCGCGACTAGCATACAATGAGCAGTTCTTC. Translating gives CTCSFWGTQPRLAYNEQFF.

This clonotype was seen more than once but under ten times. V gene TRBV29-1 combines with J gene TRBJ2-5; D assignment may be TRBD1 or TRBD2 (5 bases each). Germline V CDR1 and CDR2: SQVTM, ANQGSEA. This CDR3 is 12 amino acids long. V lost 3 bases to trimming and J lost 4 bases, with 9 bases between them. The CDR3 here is CSVDRDLETQYF. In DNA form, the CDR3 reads TGCAGCGTTGACCGGGACCTAGAGACCCAGTACTTC.

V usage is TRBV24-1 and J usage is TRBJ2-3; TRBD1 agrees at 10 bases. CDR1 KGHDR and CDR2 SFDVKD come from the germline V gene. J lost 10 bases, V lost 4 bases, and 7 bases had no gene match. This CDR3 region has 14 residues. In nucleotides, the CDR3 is TGTGCCACCAGTGACCGGGACAGGGGAATCGCGCAGTATTTT. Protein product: CATSDRDRGIAQYF.

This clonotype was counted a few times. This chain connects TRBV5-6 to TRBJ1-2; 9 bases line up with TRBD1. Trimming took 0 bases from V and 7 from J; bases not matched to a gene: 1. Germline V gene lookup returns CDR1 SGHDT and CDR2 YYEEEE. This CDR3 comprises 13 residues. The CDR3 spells CASSLDRGPGYTF. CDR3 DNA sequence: TGTGCCAGCAGCTTGGACAGGGGGCCTGGCTACACCTTC.

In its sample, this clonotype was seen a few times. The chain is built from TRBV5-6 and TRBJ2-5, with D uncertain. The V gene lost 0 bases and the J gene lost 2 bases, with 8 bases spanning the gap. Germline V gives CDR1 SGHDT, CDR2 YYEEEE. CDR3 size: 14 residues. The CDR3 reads CASSLVGYQETQYF. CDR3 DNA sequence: TGTGCCAGCAGCTTGGTGGGCTATCAAGAGACCCAGTACTTC.